The 26 T cell receptor beta chains below were found in one sample sequenced in a study of radiation and T cells in renal cell carcinoma. Time point described: blood 2 weeks post-SBRT. Treatment: 15 Gy SBRT to primary tumor, nephrectomy 4 weeks later. Sequenced by immunoSEQ multiplex PCR; TCRdb stores in-frame clones only, minus some. Among some 76,000 clones listed, 82% were seen once. Sequenced material: blood, taken from a patient whose treatment included radiotherapy and nephrectomy. These receptors all stem from a man in his fifties or sixties with renal cell carcinoma.

The rearrangement links TRBV19 to TRBJ2-7, with D maybe TRBD1 (6 bases). Per germline, CDR1 LNHDA and CDR2 SQIVND (reference sequence). V lost 4 bases and J 7 bases, leaving 14 bases between the germline ends. The CDR3 consists of 13 residues. This CDR3 is CASSNRGGWEQYF. CDR3 DNA sequence: TGTGCCAGTAGTAACCGAGGGGGATGGGAGCAGTACTTC.

This chain connects TRBV7-2 to TRBJ2-7; 10 bases fit TRBD2. V shed 1 base and J 2 bases; nucleotides not matched to a gene: 2. The CDR3 is 15 amino acids. CDR1 and CDR2 (germline): SGHTA, FQGNSA. The CDR3 DNA reads as TGTGCCAGCAGCTTAGGTCTAGCGGGAGCCTACGAGCAGTACTTC. Its translation: CASSLGLAGAYEQYF.

The chain links TRBV29-1 to TRBJ2-7; 8 bases match TRBD1. Per germline, CDR1 SQVTM and CDR2 ANQGSEA. This CDR3 has 14 amino acids. V lost 3 bases, J lost 7 bases, and 11 bases stayed unmatched. DNA for the CDR3: TGCAGCGTTGAGAACCCCAGGGGGCAGGGGGAGCAGTACTTC. Encoded protein: CSVENPRGQGEQYF.

V is TRBV28 and J is TRBJ2-7, with D tentatively TRBD1 (5 bases). V lost 7 bases and J lost 1, with 17 bases in between. The CDR3 is 15 residues long. Looked up from germline, CDR1 is MDHEN and CDR2 is SYDVKM. The CDR3 loop reads CASTEQGARSYEQYF. The CDR3 DNA is TGTGCCAGCACAGAGCAGGGTGCTCGGTCCTACGAGCAGTACTTC.

V usage is TRBV27 and J usage is TRBJ2-7; TRBD2 agrees at 10 bases. The length of the CDR3 is 18 residues. CDR1 and CDR2 (germline): MNHEY, SMNVEV (reference sequence). V shed 3 bases, J shed 3 bases, and the junction held 14 bases outside the gene matches. CDR3 nucleotide sequence: TGTGCCAGCAGTTTGAGGGGGTTGTACGGGACTAGCGTCTACGAGCAGTACTTC. Amino acids: CASSLRGLYGTSVYEQYF.

The chain employs TRBV9 and TRBJ2-3; 8 bases fit TRBD2. Trimming took 4 bases from V and 4 from J; bases not matched to a gene: 5. The V gene's germline CDR1 is SGDLS and CDR2 YYNGEE. This CDR3 comprises 14 residues. CDR3 in amino acids: CASSLTSGSDTQYF. CDR3 DNA: TGTGCCAGCAGCTTAACTAGCGGATCAGATACGCAGTATTTT.

V is TRBV29-1 and J is TRBJ2-5, with TRBD2 identical over 11 bases. The DNA end is more similar to TRBJ2-7, so the J call may be wrong. CDR1 is SQVTM, CDR2 ANQGSEA, per germline. The CDR3 is 12 amino acids. As DNA, the CDR3 is TGCAGCGCCCGACTAGCGGGAAACGAGCAGTACTTC. It yields the protein CSARLAGNEQYF.

The chain has TRBV9 and TRBJ2-1; perhaps TRBD2 as D (5 bases). In germline, CDR1 is SGDLS, CDR2 YYNGEE. This CDR3 has 15 amino acids. V dropped 4 bases and J dropped 8 bases, with 19 bases sitting between them. The CDR3 DNA reads as TGTGCCAGCAGCTTATCCCACCTTAGCGTTGATGAGCAGTTCTTC. Protein sequence: CASSLSHLSVDEQFF.

This rearrangement joins TRBV21-1 to TRBJ1-5; the table's D call of TRBD1 was not tested on the DNA. TRBV21-1 is annotated as a pseudogene. The CDR3 length is 20 residues. CDR3 coding DNA: TGTGCCAGCAGCAAACCCCTGGGGCAGTTGATCAAATATAGCAATCAGCCCCAGCATTTT. Translating it yields CASSKPLGQLIKYSNQPQHF.

The rearrangement joins TRBV7-9 to TRBJ2-7, with D perhaps being TRBD1 or TRBD2 (5 bases each). This CDR3 is built from 14 residues. From germline, CDR1 is SEHNR and CDR2 FQNEAQ (reference sequence). The ends were cut back, 1 base at V and 2 bases at J, with 9 bases in the middle. CDR3 residues: CASSLVGDPYEQYF. CDR3 coding DNA: TGTGCCAGCAGCTTAGTGGGGGACCCCTACGAGCAGTACTTC.

This chain joins TRBV29-1 and TRBJ2-2; D call uncertain. This CDR3 has 14 residues. Germline V gene sequence: CDR1 SQVTM, CDR2 ANQGSEA. V lost 5 bases, J lost 2 bases, and 12 bases lay in between. As DNA, the CDR3 is TGCAGCGTTAGAGCCATTGTTAACACCGGGGAGCTGTTTTTT. The encoded protein is CSVRAIVNTGELFF.

The genes are TRBV29-1 and TRBJ2-1, with 10 bases fitting TRBD2. CDR3 length: 14 amino acids. V lost 6 bases to trimming and J lost 4 bases; unmatched junction nucleotides: 6. The germline V gene encodes CDR1 SQVTM and CDR2 ANQGSEA. The CDR3 DNA reads as TGCAGCGTCGACACTAGCGGGGCTTACAATGAGCAGTTCTTC. Residues: CSVDTSGAYNEQFF.

This chain links TRBV11-3 with TRBJ1-1; unclear D gene. The germline V gene has CDR1 SGHNT and CDR2 YENEEA. The V gene lost 9 bases and the J gene lost 5 bases, with 13 bases spanning the gap. The CDR3 runs to 12 residues. This CDR3 is CARGGARTEAFF. For the CDR3, the DNA is TGTGCCAGGGGAGGCGCGAGGACTGAAGCTTTCTTT.

The chain carries TRBV27 and TRBJ2-7, with 7 nucleotides matching TRBD2. Germline assignment: CDR1 MNHEY and CDR2 SMNVEV (reference sequence). V shed 2 bases and J 3 bases; nucleotides not matched to a gene: 13. The CDR3 spans 17 residues. This CDR3 reads CASSLGAPYERGYEQYF. The CDR3 coding sequence is TGTGCCAGCAGTTTAGGAGCCCCCTATGAGCGGGGCTACGAGCAGTACTTC.

The rearrangement joins TRBV11-2 to TRBJ2-6, with TRBD1 matching 9 bases. The CDR3 runs to 19 residues. The germline V gene has CDR1 SGHAT and CDR2 FQNNGV. The ends lost 3 bases at V and 0 bases at J; junction bases unmatched: 9. CDR3 sequence reads: CASSFGPGQGGSGANVLTF. The CDR3 DNA is TGTGCCAGCAGCTTCGGCCCGGGACAGGGTGGCTCTGGGGCCAACGTCCTGACTTTC.

The table lists this clone with many counts. The chain employs TRBV9 and TRBJ1-4; D gene uncertain. Trimming pared 0 bases from V and 8 bases from J, leaving 11 bases between. Germline V lookup: CDR1 SGDLS, CDR2 YYNGEE. This CDR3 has 14 residues. The CDR3 loop reads CASSVGTHDEKLFF. In nucleotides, the CDR3 is TGTGCCAGCAGCGTAGGGACGCATGACGAAAAACTGTTTTTT.

This clone is a singleton in its sample. This chain links TRBV4-1 with TRBJ2-7; either TRBD1 or TRBD2 may fit D (5 bases each). The CDR3 runs 15 residues. The germline gives CDR1 MGHRA, CDR2 YSYEKL. V was trimmed by 3 bases and J by 2 bases, leaving 14 bases between them. For the CDR3, the DNA is TGCGCCAGCAGCCAGGCCGGGACCCCAGCCTACGAGCAGTACTTC. Its translation is CASSQAGTPAYEQYF.

In this sample, this clone turned up a few times. The chain has TRBV30 and TRBJ1-5; D uncertain. Germline assignment: CDR1 GTSNPN and CDR2 SVGIG (reference sequence). CDR3 length: 13 amino acids. V lost 1 base to trimming and J lost 6 bases, with 10 bases between them. CDR3 protein: CAWSAGRTQPQHF. CDR3 bases: TGTGCCTGGAGTGCGGGAAGAACTCAGCCCCAGCATTTT.

The CDR3, as DNA: TGTGCCAGCAGCTTAATGGGGACGGGTGAGCAGTTCTTC. This encodes CASSLMGTGEQFF. This rearrangement joins TRBV7-3 to TRBJ2-1; D may be TRBD1 or TRBD2 (5 bases each). The ends were cut back, 1 base at V and 9 bases at J, with 10 bases in the middle. This CDR3 spans 13 amino acids. Germline V gives CDR1 SGHTA, CDR2 FQGTGA.

This clone showed up just once. The rearrangement joins TRBV25-1 to TRBJ2-5; TRBD2 agrees at 7 bases. Germline-derived CDR1 and CDR2 are MGHDK and SYGVNS. V lost 8 bases to trimming and J lost 7 bases; unmatched junction nucleotides: 13. This CDR3 is 14 amino acids long. Here the CDR3 DNA reads TGTGCCAGCTCGGGATGGGGCGGACTAGGGACCCAGTACTTC. Translating it yields CASSGWGGLGTQYF.

CDR3 sequence: CASSSPGVDTEAFF. CDR3 sequence (DNA): TGTGCCAGTAGTTCGCCGGGGGTGGACACTGAAGCTTTCTTT. The rearrangement links TRBV19 to TRBJ1-1, with D maybe TRBD1 (5 bases). Germline-derived CDR1 and CDR2 are LNHDA and SQIVND (reference sequence). V was trimmed by 5 bases and J by 3 bases, leaving 13 bases between them. The CDR3 is 14 residues long.

This clone was recorded only once. V is TRBV6-1 and J is TRBJ2-1; TRBD2 matches at 8 bases. Germline V CDR1 and CDR2: MNHNS, SASEGT. Trimming cost V 4 bases and J 1 base; bases outside gene matches: 3. The CDR3 covers 15 residues. CDR3 sequence reads: CASSAGTRSYNEQFF. CDR3 bases: TGTGCCAGCAGTGCCGGGACTAGGTCCTACAATGAGCAGTTCTTC.

A single count supports this clone. The rearrangement links TRBV7-2 to TRBJ1-5; D gene unclear. CDR3 size: 12 residues. Deletions cut 2 bases from V and 5 bases from J, with 4 bases between. Germline loops: CDR1 SGHTA, CDR2 FQGNSA. Written as DNA, the CDR3 is TGTGCCAGCAGCTTAACCGATCAGCCCCAGCATTTT. Amino acids: CASSLTDQPQHF.

The chain uses TRBV4-2 and TRBJ1-2; D perhaps matches TRBD1 (5 bases). V dropped 0 bases and J dropped 6 bases, with 14 bases sitting between them. From germline, CDR1 is LGHNA and CDR2 YNFKEQ. This CDR3 spans 15 amino acids. The CDR3 sequence: CASSQDGTRWDGYTF. The CDR3 DNA sequence: TGTGCCAGCAGCCAAGATGGGACGAGATGGGATGGCTACACCTTC.

J is TRBJ2-7 and V is TRBV19; TRBD1 or TRBD2 may be the D gene (5 bases each). This CDR3 spans 12 amino acids. Germline lookup yields CDR1 LNHDA and CDR2 SQIVND (reference sequence). Trimming shortened V by 6 bases and J by 4 bases, and 10 bases separated the two germline ends. CDR3 protein: CASRGELYEQYF. DNA for the CDR3: TGTGCCAGTAGAGGGGAGCTTTACGAGCAGTACTTC.

The rearrangement uses TRBV13 and TRBJ2-1; tentative D call: TRBD2 (6 bases). CDR3 size: 14 residues. Germline V gene data show CDR1 as PRHDT and CDR2 as FYEKMQ (reference sequence). V was clipped by 3 bases and J by 8 bases, with 14 bases between them. For the CDR3, the DNA is TGTGCCAGCAGCTTGGACTTCGGGGGTGATGAGCAGTTCTTC. It codes for CASSLDFGGDEQFF.